One sample yielded the 15 T cell receptor beta chains listed below, sequenced in a study of T cells in Graves' hyperthyroidism and ophthalmopathy. Amplified TCR beta CDR3 regions derived from RNA transcripts. First-round RT-PCR of the TCR CDR3 relied on the HTBI primer set. TCRdb reprocessed the multiplex PCR reads with MiXCR, giving one entry per CDR3 protein. The sample holds 400,000 to 500,000 distinct CDR3 sequences, around 15% seen once. Specimen: blood. Every receptor here comes from a young woman with Graves' hyperthyroidism.

This clonotype was recorded a few times. V usage is TRBV7-9 and J usage is TRBJ2-7; TRBD2 matches at 11 bases. Unmatched junction bases numbered 6, after V lost 0 bases and J lost 5 bases. The CDR3 has 16 amino acids. Germline CDR1 is SEHNR and CDR2 is FQNEAQ (reference sequence). The CDR3 DNA sequence: TGTGCCAGCAGCTTAGCCCTAGCGGGAGGATCTGACGAGCAGTACTTC. Encoded protein: CASSLALAGGSDEQYF.

The sample holds many counts of this clonotype. The chain uses TRBV18 and TRBJ1-1; a possible D gene is TRBD1 (5 bases). V lost 6 bases, J lost 8 bases, and 22 bases lay in between. Germline V CDR1 and CDR2: KGHSH, LQKENI. The CDR3 is 15 residues long. Here the CDR3 DNA reads TGTGCCAGCTCGCTTCCGGGGGGACGGAAAGGCGAAGCTTTCTTT. Translated: CASSLPGGRKGEAFF.

The chain carries TRBV20-1 and TRBJ1-5; D unclear. Germline CDR1 is DFQATT and CDR2 is SNEGSKA (reference sequence). V lost 6 bases and J lost 3, with 12 bases in between. CDR3 length: 13 amino acids. The CDR3 DNA reads TGCAGTGCCAGTGGACCGATCAATCAGCCCCAGCATTTT. Its translation: CSASGPINQPQHF.

This clonotype was picked up many times. This chain connects TRBV12-3 or TRBV12-4 to TRBJ2-3; 7 nucleotides agree with TRBD2. The trim removed 3 bases at V and 4 bases at J, leaving 4 bases unmatched. The CDR3 is made up of 14 amino acids. DNA for the CDR3: TGTGCCAGCAGTTTGGGCGGGAGCGCAGATACGCAGTATTTT. Its translation: CASSLGGSADTQYF.

The rearrangement uses TRBV9 and TRBJ1-1; possible D gene TRBD1, 6 bases. The CDR3 loop spans 15 amino acids. Germline CDR1 is SGDLS and CDR2 is YYNGEE. Trimming removed 4 bases from V and 8 bases from J, with 21 bases in between. This CDR3 reads CASSQTGGRAKEAFF. The CDR3 DNA is TGTGCCAGCAGCCAGACGGGGGGCAGGGCTAAGGAAGCTTTCTTT.

This clonotype was counted ten times or more. This sequence joins TRBV2 and TRBJ2-1; TRBD2 agrees at 7 bases. The V gene end was trimmed by 3 bases and the J gene end by 5 bases; junction bases not matched to a gene: 7. CDR3 length: 15 residues. Germline V lookup: CDR1 SNHLY, CDR2 FYNNEI. The CDR3: CASSEWVAGNNEQFF. Here the CDR3 DNA reads TGTGCCAGCAGTGAGTGGGTAGCGGGTAACAATGAGCAGTTCTTC.

This clonotype was detected ten times or more. This chain links TRBV2 with TRBJ2-1; TRBD1 matches at 12 bases. The CDR3 spans 14 residues. The V and J ends lost 7 bases and 6 bases, in that order; junction bases with no gene match: 4. CDR1 is SNHLY, CDR2 FYNNEI, per germline. Here the CDR3 reads CASKGQGASNEQFF. As DNA, the CDR3 is TGTGCCAGCAAGGGACAGGGGGCCTCCAATGAGCAGTTCTTC.

This clonotype showed up many times. V gene TRBV6-1 combines with J gene TRBJ2-2; D not certain. The CDR3 length is 17 residues. CDR1 is MNHNS, CDR2 SASEGT, per germline. The V end was cut by 0 bases, the J end by 4 bases, with 15 bases between. The CDR3 here is CASSEAKIGWFTGELFF. The CDR3 DNA sequence: TGTGCCAGCAGTGAAGCTAAAATTGGTTGGTTCACCGGGGAGCTGTTTTTT.

This chain links TRBV20-1 with TRBJ2-3; 10 bases map to TRBD2. V was clipped by 5 bases and J by 14 bases; unmatched bases: 16. The CDR3 runs 14 residues. Germline values: CDR1 DFQATT, CDR2 SNEGSKA (reference sequence). CDR3 coding DNA: TGCAGTGCTCGAAACGGACTAGCGGAACAAAAGCGGTATTTT. Amino acid sequence: CSARNGLAEQKRYF.

This clonotype has ten or more counts. This sequence joins TRBV2 and TRBJ2-7; D unresolved. Trimming shortened V by 4 bases and J by 2 bases, and 12 bases separated the two germline ends. Germline CDR1 is SNHLY and CDR2 is FYNNEI. This CDR3 region has 14 residues. CDR3: CASSGGNSPYEQYV. In DNA form, the CDR3 reads TGTGCCAGCAGTGGAGGAAACAGCCCCTACGAGCAGTACGTC.

The V gene is TRBV28, the J gene TRBJ1-4, with D possibly matching TRBD1 (5 bases). The CDR3 sequence is 16 residues long. V lost 8 bases to trimming and J lost 5 bases, with 21 bases between them. The germline V gene has CDR1 MDHEN and CDR2 SYDVKM. CDR3 region: CASQGSSGTANEKLFF. The CDR3 DNA follows: TGTGCCAGCCAAGGAAGCTCCGGGACGGCAAATGAAAAACTGTTTTTT.

This clonotype has ten or more counts. The chain recombines TRBV7-2 with TRBJ1-2, with 9 bases aligning to TRBD1. J gave up 6 bases and V 2 bases, and 4 bases lay outside the gene matches. This CDR3 region has 14 residues. The germline CDR1 and CDR2 sequences are SGHTA and FQGNSA. The CDR3 DNA reads TGTGCCAGCAGCTTACAGGGACAGGGAGATGGCTACACCTTC. Translating it yields CASSLQGQGDGYTF.

This clonotype was recorded many times. The chain recombines TRBV11-2 with TRBJ1-3; perhaps TRBD1 as D (5 bases). The CDR3 covers 16 residues. Between the trimmed V and J ends, which lost 5 bases and 0 bases, there was a span of 14 bases. Germline CDR1 and CDR2: SGHAT and FQNNGV. The CDR3 region is CASSPRQINSGNTIYF. The CDR3 DNA reads TGTGCCAGCAGCCCCCGACAGATAAACTCTGGAAACACCATATATTTT.

This clonotype was observed once. The chain uses TRBV30 and TRBJ1-1; a possible D gene is TRBD1 (5 bases). Germline V CDR1 and CDR2: GTSNPN, SVGIG (reference sequence). The CDR3 has 14 residues. Trimming cost V 4 bases and J 1 base, with 13 bases left between them. In DNA, the CDR3 is TGTGCCTGGACCGAAGGGACCGGGAACACTGAAGCTTTCTTT. The encoded protein is CAWTEGTGNTEAFF.

This clonotype came up many times. The genes are TRBV19 and TRBJ2-2, with TRBD2 identical over 10 bases. The V segment lost 6 bases and the J segment 8 bases; nucleotides outside the gene matches: 6. CDR1 is LNHDA and CDR2 is SQIVND in the germline V gene (reference sequence). The length of the CDR3 is 14 residues. The CDR3 region has the DNA TGTGCCAGTAGAGCGGGAGGGCGCCCTGGGGAGCTGTTTTTT. Amino acids: CASRAGGRPGELFF. Drawing the rest from reference TRBV19 and TRBJ2-2, the complete variable domain is DGGITQSPKYLFRKEGQNVTLSCEQNLNHDAMYWYRQDPGQGLRLIYYSQIVNDFQKGDIAEGYSVSREKKESFPLTVTSAQKNPTAFYLCASRAGGRPGELFFGEGSRLTVL.